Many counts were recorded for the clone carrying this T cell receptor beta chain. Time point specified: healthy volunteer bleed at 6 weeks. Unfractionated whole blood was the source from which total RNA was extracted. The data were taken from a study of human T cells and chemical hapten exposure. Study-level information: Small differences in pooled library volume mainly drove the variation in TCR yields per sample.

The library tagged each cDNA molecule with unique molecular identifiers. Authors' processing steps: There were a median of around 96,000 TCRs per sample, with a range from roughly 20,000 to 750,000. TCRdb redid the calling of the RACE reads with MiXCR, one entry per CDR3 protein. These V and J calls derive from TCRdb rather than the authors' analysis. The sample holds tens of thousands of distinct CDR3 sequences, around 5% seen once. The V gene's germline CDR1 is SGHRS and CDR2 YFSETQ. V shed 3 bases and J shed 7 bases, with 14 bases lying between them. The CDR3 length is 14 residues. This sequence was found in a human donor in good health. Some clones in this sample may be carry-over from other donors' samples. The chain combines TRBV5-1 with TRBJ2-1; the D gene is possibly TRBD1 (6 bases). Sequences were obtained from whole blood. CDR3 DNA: TGCGCCAGCAGCTCGACAGGACCGGGGAATGAGCAGTTCTTC. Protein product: CASSSTGPGNEQFF.